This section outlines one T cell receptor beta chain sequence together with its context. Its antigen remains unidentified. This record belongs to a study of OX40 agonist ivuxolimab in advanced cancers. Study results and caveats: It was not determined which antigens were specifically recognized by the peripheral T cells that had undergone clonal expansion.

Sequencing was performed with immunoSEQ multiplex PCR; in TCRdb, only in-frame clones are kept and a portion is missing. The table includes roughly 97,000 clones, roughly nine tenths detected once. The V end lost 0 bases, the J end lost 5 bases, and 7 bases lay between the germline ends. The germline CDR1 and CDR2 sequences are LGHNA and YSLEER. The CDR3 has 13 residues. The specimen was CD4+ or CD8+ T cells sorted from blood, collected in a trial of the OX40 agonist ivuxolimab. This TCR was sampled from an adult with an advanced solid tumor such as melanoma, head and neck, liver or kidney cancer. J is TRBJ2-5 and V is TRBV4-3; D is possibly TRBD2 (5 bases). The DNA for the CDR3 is TGCGCCAGCAGCCAAGAACTAGTTGAGACCCAGTACTTC. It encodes CASSQELVETQYF.